Following are 20 T cell receptor beta chains from one sample sequenced in a study of T cells in pancreatic ductal adenocarcinoma. TCRdb keeps only in-frame clones here, not all; method: immunoSEQ multiplex PCR. The sample lists approximately 97,000 clones; roughly 96% were seen once. Selected pancreatic ductal adenocarcinoma patients had undergone surgery without neoadjuvant therapy. The sequenced material came from PBMCs. Source of these receptors: a human donor with pancreatic ductal adenocarcinoma.

V gene TRBV25-1 combines with J gene TRBJ1-2; 10 positions match TRBD1. CDR3 length: 13 residues. The V gene end was trimmed by 8 bases and the J gene end by 8 bases; junction bases not matched to a gene: 8. The germline gives CDR1 MGHDK, CDR2 SYGVNS. The CDR3 nucleotides read TGTGCCAGCCTGGGACAGGGGTTCTCCGGCTACACCTTC. Protein: CASLGQGFSGYTF.

V and J are TRBV7-2 and TRBJ2-3; 11 bases fit TRBD2. The junction had 9 bases not matched to a gene; V was cut back by 4 bases and J by 6 bases. This CDR3 comprises 16 residues. Germline lookup yields CDR1 SGHTA and CDR2 FQGNSA. CDR3 coding DNA: TGTGCCAGCAGCTCCCCGGGGGCTAGCGGGAGGGATACGCAGTATTTT. Encoded protein: CASSSPGASGRDTQYF.

V is TRBV28 and J is TRBJ2-7, with D maybe TRBD1 (6 bases). CDR3 length: 15 residues. CDR1 and CDR2 (germline): MDHEN, SYDVKM. V was cut by 7 bases and J by 6 bases, with 22 bases left in between. CDR3 amino acids: CASTLGGRGVSEQYF. DNA for the CDR3: TGTGCCAGCACCCTCGGCGGCAGGGGCGTCAGCGAGCAGTACTTC.

CDR3 protein: CASSSDRVYGYTF. The CDR3 nucleotides are TGTGCCAGCAGCTCGGACAGGGTCTATGGCTACACCTTC. This chain connects TRBV7-9 to TRBJ1-2; 8 bases line up with TRBD1. CDR1 is SEHNR and CDR2 is FQNEAQ in the germline V gene (reference sequence). V lost 4 bases to trimming and J lost 4 bases; unmatched junction nucleotides: 2. CDR3 length: 13 residues. Variable domain in full (rest from reference TRBV7-9 and TRBJ1-2): DTGVSQNPRHKITKRGQNVTFRCDPISEHNRLYWYRQTLGQGPEFLTYFQNEAQLEKSRLLSDRFSAERPKGSFSTLEIQRTEQGDSAMYLCASSSDRVYGYTFGSGTRLTVV.

The table lists this clone with a count of one. V and J are TRBV29-1 and TRBJ1-3; D is possibly TRBD1 (5 bases). The CDR3 runs to 13 residues. Germline CDR1 is SQVTM and CDR2 is ANQGSEA. Trimming removed 6 bases from V and 0 bases from J, with 9 bases in between. CDR3 region: CSVGHLSGNTIYF. DNA for the CDR3: TGCAGCGTCGGACACCTCTCTGGAAACACCATATATTTT.

The chain has TRBV2 and TRBJ2-5, with TRBD2 matching over 10 bases. The germline V gene encodes CDR1 SNHLY and CDR2 FYNNEI. CDR3 length: 15 residues. V was clipped by 6 bases and J by 3 bases; unmatched bases: 7. CDR3 loop: CASSRFGLAEETQYF. The CDR3 nucleotides read TGTGCCAGCAGCCGCTTCGGACTAGCGGAAGAGACCCAGTACTTC.

The V and J genes are TRBV4-2 and TRBJ2-7, with D perhaps TRBD1 (6 bases). The V end lost 0 bases, the J end lost 0 bases, and 12 bases lay between the germline ends. The germline V gene has CDR1 LGHNA and CDR2 YNFKEQ. This CDR3 has 16 residues. CDR3 sequence reads: CASSQEKGVSSYEQYF. CDR3 in DNA: TGTGCCAGCAGCCAAGAAAAGGGGGTGAGCTCCTACGAGCAGTACTTC.

This chain joins TRBV7-2 and TRBJ2-5; 7 bases fit TRBD2. CDR1 is SGHTA, CDR2 FQGNSA, per germline. The CDR3 covers 14 residues. The V segment lost 2 bases and the J segment 5 bases; nucleotides outside the gene matches: 5. The CDR3 loop reads CASSLWNSGETQYF. The CDR3 DNA sequence: TGTGCCAGCAGCTTATGGAATAGCGGGGAGACCCAGTACTTC. Full variable domain (rest looked up from reference TRBV7-2 and TRBJ2-5): GAGVSQSPSNKVTEKGKDVELRCDPISGHTALYWYRQSLGQGLEFLIYFQGNSAPDKSGLPSDRFSAERTGGSVSTLTIQRTQQEDSAVYLCASSLWNSGETQYFGPGTRLLVL.

The rearrangement uses TRBV29-1 and TRBJ2-1, with 11 bases matching TRBD2. The germline V gene has CDR1 SQVTM and CDR2 ANQGSEA. CDR3 length: 19 residues. J lost 6 bases, V lost 7 bases, and 23 bases had no gene match. The CDR3 coding sequence is TGCAGCGCAGCATTAGAAACTTCCGGGACTAGCGGCAATCCCAATGAGCAGTTCTTC. Protein: CSAALETSGTSGNPNEQFF.

V gene TRBV7-2 combines with J gene TRBJ2-1; TRBD2 agrees at 8 bases. The CDR3 totals 16 residues. Germline-derived CDR1 and CDR2 are SGHTA and FQGNSA. Trimming took 6 bases from V and 5 from J; bases not matched to a gene: 12. CDR3 sequence reads: CASRNSPGAGDNEQFF. In DNA form, the CDR3 reads TGTGCCAGCAGAAACTCGCCTGGAGCGGGAGACAATGAGCAGTTCTTC.

CDR3 region: CASSLGEWHVGGETQYF. As DNA, the CDR3 is TGTGCCAGCAGCTTAGGGGAGTGGCATGTTGGAGGAGAGACCCAGTACTTC. The chain uses TRBV7-9 and TRBJ2-5; possible D gene TRBD2, 5 bases. This CDR3 is built from 17 residues. Germline V gene lookup returns CDR1 SEHNR and CDR2 FQNEAQ (reference sequence). The V end lost 1 base, the J end lost 4 bases, and 19 bases lay between the germline ends.

This chain links TRBV7-3 with TRBJ2-5; D not resolved. Trimming removed 2 bases at V and 1 base at J, with 5 bases between. This CDR3 contains 13 residues. CDR1 SGHTA and CDR2 FQGTGA come from the germline V gene. CDR3 bases: TGTGCCAGCAGCTTAGGCCCCCAAGAGACCCAGTACTTC. Its protein product is CASSLGPQETQYF.

The CDR3 DNA sequence: TGTGCCATCAGTGAGTTGACATATGGCTACACCTTC. It codes for CAISELTYGYTF. The chain has TRBV10-3 and TRBJ1-2; D is uncertain. The CDR3 has 12 residues. Trimming removed 1 base at V and 5 bases at J, with 5 bases between. CDR1 and CDR2 from the germline V gene are ENHRY and SYGVKD.

The chain recombines TRBV7-8 with TRBJ2-2; tentatively, D is TRBD2 (5 bases). Germline V gene data show CDR1 as SGHVS and CDR2 as FQNEAQ. The CDR3 totals 16 residues. The V gene lost 5 bases and the J gene lost 3 bases, with 16 bases spanning the gap. The CDR3 DNA sequence: TGTGCCAGCAGCCAAATAGCGTCCATGGACACCGGGGAGCTGTTTTTT. Its protein product is CASSQIASMDTGELFF.

The chain has TRBV6-6 and TRBJ2-7; TRBD1 agrees at 9 bases. The CDR3 length is 15 residues. V was pared by 0 bases and J by 4 bases, with 4 bases of the junction left unmatched. Germline lookup yields CDR1 MNHNY and CDR2 SVGAGI (reference sequence). The CDR3 nucleotides are TGTGCCAGCAGTTACTCAAGGGACAGGGTGTACGAGCAGTACTTC. Translation: CASSYSRDRVYEQYF.

J is TRBJ2-5 and V is TRBV7-2, with D possibly being TRBD2 (5 bases). Looked up from germline, CDR1 is SGHTA and CDR2 is FQGNSA. V gave up 4 bases and J gave up 2 bases, with 14 bases separating them. The CDR3 extends over 15 amino acids. The CDR3 region has the DNA TGTGCCAGCAGCTCGGGCTACCCGGGGCAAGAGACCCAGTACTTC. Its translation is CASSSGYPGQETQYF.

The gene calls are TRBV19 and TRBJ2-7, with TRBD1 identical over 8 bases. CDR1 is LNHDA and CDR2 is SQIVND in the germline V gene (reference sequence). CDR3 length: 15 residues. V lost 9 bases to trimming and J lost 3 bases; unmatched junction nucleotides: 13. CDR3 DNA: TGTGCCAGCAGCCGGCCCGGGACAGGCGTCTACGAGCAGTACTTC. It specifies CASSRPGTGVYEQYF.

The CDR3 DNA reads TGTGCCAGCAGCTTCCCGGGAGGCACTGAAGCTTTCTTT. Protein: CASSFPGGTEAFF. This chain uses TRBV7-6 with TRBJ1-1; D not resolved. The CDR3 has 13 residues. Germline lookup yields CDR1 SGHVS and CDR2 FNYEAQ. The germline V and J ends were trimmed by 3 bases and 4 bases, with 9 bases remaining between them.

The V gene is TRBV5-1, the J gene TRBJ2-3; the D gene is possibly TRBD1 (6 bases). V was cut by 4 bases and J by 2 bases, with 14 bases left in between. The germline V gene encodes CDR1 SGHRS and CDR2 YFSETQ. The CDR3 spans 15 residues. The chain's CDR3 is CASSAPGQVTDTQYF. Written as DNA, the CDR3 is TGCGCCAGCAGCGCGCCGGGACAAGTCACAGATACGCAGTATTTT.

The chain employs TRBV28 and TRBJ1-2, with D unclear. The germline V and J ends were trimmed by 3 bases and 7 bases, with 9 bases remaining between them. This CDR3 is built from 12 residues. Germline V gene data show CDR1 as MDHEN and CDR2 as SYDVKM. The CDR3 bases are TGTGCCAGCAGTTTCCGAGTTACTGGCTACACCTTC. It codes for CASSFRVTGYTF.